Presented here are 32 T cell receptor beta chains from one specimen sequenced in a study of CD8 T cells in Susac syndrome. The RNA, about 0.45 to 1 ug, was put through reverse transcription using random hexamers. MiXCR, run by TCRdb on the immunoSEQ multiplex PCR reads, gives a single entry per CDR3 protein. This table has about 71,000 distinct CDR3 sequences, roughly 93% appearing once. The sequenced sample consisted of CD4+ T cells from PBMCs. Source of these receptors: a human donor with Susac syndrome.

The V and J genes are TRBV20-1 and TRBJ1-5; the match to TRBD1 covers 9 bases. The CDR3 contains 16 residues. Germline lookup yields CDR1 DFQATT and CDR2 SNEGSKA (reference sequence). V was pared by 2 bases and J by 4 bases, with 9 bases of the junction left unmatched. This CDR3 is CSARRGQGLRNQPQHF. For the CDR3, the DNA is TGCAGTGCTAGACGCGGACAGGGGTTGAGGAATCAGCCCCAGCATTTT.

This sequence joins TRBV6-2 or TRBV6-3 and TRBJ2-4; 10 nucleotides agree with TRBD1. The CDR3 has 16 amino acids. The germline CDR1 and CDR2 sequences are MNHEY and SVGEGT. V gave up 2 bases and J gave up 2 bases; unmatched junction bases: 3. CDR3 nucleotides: TGTGCCAGCAGTTACGTGGGACAGGGGACCAAAAACATTCAGTACTTC. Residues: CASSYVGQGTKNIQYF.

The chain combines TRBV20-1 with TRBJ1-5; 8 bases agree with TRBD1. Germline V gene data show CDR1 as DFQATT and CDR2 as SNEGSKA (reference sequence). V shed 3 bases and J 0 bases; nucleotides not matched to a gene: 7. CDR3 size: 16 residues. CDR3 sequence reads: CSARTSRGLSNQPQHF. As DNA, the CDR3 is TGCAGTGCTAGGACCTCCAGGGGGCTTAGCAATCAGCCCCAGCATTTT.

The CDR3 DNA follows: TGTGCCGGCCGAATCAGGTACGAGCAGTACTTC. Amino acid sequence: CAGRIRYEQYF. This chain joins TRBV30 and TRBJ2-7; no clear D gene. The CDR3 is made up of 11 amino acids. Trimming shortened V by 8 bases and J by 4 bases, and 12 bases separated the two germline ends. Germline loops: CDR1 GTSNPN, CDR2 SVGIG (reference sequence). The full variable domain, its missing parts supplied by reference TRBV30 and TRBJ2-7, is SQTIHQWPATLVQPVGSPLSLECTVEGTSNPNLYWYRQAAGRGLQLLFYSVGIGQISSEVPQNLSASRPQDRQFILSSKKLLLSDSGFYLCAGRIRYEQYFGPGTRLTVT.

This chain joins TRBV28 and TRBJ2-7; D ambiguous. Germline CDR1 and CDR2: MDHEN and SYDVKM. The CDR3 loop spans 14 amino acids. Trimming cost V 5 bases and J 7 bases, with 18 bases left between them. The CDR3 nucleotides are TGTGCCAGCAGTAGTCCGGACCTTCCTCGGGAGCAGTACTTC. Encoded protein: CASSSPDLPREQYF.

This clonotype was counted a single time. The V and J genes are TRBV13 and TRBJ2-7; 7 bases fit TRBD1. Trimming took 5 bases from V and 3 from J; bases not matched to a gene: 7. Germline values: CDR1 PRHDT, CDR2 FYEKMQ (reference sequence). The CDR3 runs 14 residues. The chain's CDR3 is CASSTRTGRYEQYF. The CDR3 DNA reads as TGTGCCAGCAGCACCCGGACAGGACGCTACGAGCAGTACTTC. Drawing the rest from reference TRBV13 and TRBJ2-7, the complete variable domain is AAGVIQSPRHLIKEKRETATLKCYPIPRHDTVYWYQQGPGQDPQFLISFYEKMQSDKGSIPDRFSAQQFSDYHSELNMSSLELGDSALYFCASSTRTGRYEQYFGPGTRLTVT.

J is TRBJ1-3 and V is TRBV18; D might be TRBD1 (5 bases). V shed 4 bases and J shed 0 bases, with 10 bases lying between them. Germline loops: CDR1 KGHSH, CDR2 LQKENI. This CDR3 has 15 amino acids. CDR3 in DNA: TGTGCCAGCTCACTGGACACCTTCTCTGGAAACACCATATATTTT. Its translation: CASSLDTFSGNTIYF. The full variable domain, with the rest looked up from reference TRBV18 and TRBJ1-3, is NAGVMQNPRHLVRRRGQEARLRCSPMKGHSHVYWYRQLPEEGLKFMVYLQKENIIDESGMPKERFSAEFPKEGPSILRIQQVVRGDSAAYFCASSLDTFSGNTIYFGEGSWLTVV.

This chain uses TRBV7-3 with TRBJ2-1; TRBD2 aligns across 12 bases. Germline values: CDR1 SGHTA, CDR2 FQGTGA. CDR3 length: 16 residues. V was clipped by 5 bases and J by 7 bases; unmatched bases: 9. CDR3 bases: TGTGCCAGCAGCCCGCTAGCGGGGGGGCAGGGGAATGAGCAGTTCTTC. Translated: CASSPLAGGQGNEQFF.

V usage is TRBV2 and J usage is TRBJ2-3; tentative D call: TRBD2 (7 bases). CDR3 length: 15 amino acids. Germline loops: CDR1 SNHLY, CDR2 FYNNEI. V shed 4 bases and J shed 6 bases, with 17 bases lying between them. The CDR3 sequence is CASSVIAGAGDTQYF. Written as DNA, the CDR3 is TGTGCCAGCAGTGTGATTGCGGGGGCAGGGGATACGCAGTATTTT.

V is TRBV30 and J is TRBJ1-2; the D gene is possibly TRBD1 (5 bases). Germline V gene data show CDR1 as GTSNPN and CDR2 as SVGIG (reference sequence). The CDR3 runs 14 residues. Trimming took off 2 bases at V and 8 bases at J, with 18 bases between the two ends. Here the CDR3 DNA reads TGTGCCTGGAGTCAAGTGGCGGGACCTCGGGGCTACACCTTC. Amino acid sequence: CAWSQVAGPRGYTF.

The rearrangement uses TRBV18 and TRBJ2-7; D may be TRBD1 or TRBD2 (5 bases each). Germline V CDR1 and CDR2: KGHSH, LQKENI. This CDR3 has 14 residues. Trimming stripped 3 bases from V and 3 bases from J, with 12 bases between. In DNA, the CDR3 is TGTGCCAGCTCACCCGGGACGGATGTCTACGAGCAGTACTTC. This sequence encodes CASSPGTDVYEQYF.

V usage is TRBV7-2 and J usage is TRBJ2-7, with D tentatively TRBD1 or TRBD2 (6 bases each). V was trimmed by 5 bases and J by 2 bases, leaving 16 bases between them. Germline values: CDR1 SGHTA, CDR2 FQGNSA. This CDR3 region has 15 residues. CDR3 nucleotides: TGTGCCAGCAGCCAAAGTCACGGGGGCCCCTACGAGCAGTACTTC. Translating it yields CASSQSHGGPYEQYF.

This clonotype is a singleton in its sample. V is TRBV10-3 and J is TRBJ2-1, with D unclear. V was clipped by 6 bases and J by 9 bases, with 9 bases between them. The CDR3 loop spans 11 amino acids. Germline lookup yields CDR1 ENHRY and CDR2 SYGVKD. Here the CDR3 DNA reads TGTGCCATCAGAGACGACACTGAGCAGTTCTTC. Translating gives CAIRDDTEQFF.

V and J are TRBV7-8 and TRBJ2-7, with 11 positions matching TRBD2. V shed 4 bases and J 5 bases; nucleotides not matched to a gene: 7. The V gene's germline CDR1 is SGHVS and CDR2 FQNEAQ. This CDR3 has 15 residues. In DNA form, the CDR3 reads TGTGCCAGCAGCTCCTTTAGCGGGGGGGCCCACGAGCAGTACTTC. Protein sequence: CASSSFSGGAHEQYF.

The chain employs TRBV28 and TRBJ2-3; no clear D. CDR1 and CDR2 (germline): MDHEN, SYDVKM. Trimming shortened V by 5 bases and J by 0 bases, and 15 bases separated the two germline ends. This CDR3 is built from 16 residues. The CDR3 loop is CASSILTPTSTDTQYF. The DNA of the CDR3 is TGTGCCAGCAGTATCTTGACACCGACTAGCACAGATACGCAGTATTTT.

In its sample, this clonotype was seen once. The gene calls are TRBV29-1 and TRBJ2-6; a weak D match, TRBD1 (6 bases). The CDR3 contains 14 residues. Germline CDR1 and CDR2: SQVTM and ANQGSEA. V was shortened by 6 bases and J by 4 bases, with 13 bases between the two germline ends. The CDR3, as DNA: TGCAGCGTCCCAACAGGGAACGGGGCCAACGTCCTGACTTTC. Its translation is CSVPTGNGANVLTF.

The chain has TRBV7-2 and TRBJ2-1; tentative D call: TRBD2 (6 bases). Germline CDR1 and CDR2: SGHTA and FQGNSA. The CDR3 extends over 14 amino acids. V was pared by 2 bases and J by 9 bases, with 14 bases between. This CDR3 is CASSLTGRRGEQFF. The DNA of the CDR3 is TGTGCCAGCAGCTTAACCGGGAGACGGGGTGAGCAGTTCTTC. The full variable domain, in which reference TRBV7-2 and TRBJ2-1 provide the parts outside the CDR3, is GAGVSQSPSNKVTEKGKDVELRCDPISGHTALYWYRQSLGQGLEFLIYFQGNSAPDKSGLPSDRFSAERTGGSVSTLTIQRTQQEDSAVYLCASSLTGRRGEQFFGPGTRLTVL.

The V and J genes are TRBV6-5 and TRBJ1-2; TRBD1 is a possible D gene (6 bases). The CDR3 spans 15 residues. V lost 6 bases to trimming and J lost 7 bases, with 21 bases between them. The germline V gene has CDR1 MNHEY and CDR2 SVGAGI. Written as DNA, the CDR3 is TGTGCCAGCAGCATTAATGACAGGCGGCCGGGTGGCTACACCTTC. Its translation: CASSINDRRPGGYTF.

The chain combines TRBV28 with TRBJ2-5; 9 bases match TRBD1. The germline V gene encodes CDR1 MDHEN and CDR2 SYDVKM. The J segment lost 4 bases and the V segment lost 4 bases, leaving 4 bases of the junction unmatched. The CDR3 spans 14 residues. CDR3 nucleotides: TGTGCCAGCAGTTGGTCGGACAGGGGAGAGACCCAGTACTTC. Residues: CASSWSDRGETQYF. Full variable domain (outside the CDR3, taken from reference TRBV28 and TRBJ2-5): DVKVTQSSRYLVKRTGEKVFLECVQDMDHENMFWYRQDPGLGLRLIYFSYDVKMKEKGDIPEGYSVSREKKERFSLILESASTNQTSMYLCASSWSDRGETQYFGPGTRLLVL.

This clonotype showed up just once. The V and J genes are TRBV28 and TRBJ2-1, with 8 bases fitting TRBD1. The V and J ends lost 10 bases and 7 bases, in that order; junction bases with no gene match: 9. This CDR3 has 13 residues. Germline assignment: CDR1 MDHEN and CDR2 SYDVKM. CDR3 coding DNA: TGTGCCACCCGGCTGGACAGGGCAAATGAGCAGTTCTTC. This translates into CATRLDRANEQFF.

The chain's CDR3 is CASSSSQRNIQYF. The CDR3 DNA reads as TGTGCCAGCAGCTCCTCACAGCGAAACATTCAGTACTTC. The chain recombines TRBV7-2 with TRBJ2-4; D is undetermined. CDR1 is SGHTA and CDR2 is FQGNSA in the germline V gene. The V end was cut by 4 bases, the J end by 6 bases, with 10 bases between. CDR3 size: 13 residues.

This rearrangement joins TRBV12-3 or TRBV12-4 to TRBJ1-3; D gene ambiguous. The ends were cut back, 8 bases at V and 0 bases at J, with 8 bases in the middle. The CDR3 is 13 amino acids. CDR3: CASHGYSGNTIYF. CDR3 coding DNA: TGTGCCAGCCACGGATACTCTGGAAACACCATATATTTT.

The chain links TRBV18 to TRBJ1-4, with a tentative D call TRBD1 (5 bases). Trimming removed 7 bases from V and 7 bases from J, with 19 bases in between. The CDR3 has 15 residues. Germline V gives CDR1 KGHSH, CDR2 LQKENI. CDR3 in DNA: TGTGCCAGCTTCGACAGATCACTCCCAAGTGAAAAACTGTTTTTT. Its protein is CASFDRSLPSEKLFF. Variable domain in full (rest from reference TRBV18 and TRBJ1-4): NAGVMQNPRHLVRRRGQEARLRCSPMKGHSHVYWYRQLPEEGLKFMVYLQKENIIDESGMPKERFSAEFPKEGPSILRIQQVVRGDSAAYFCASFDRSLPSEKLFFGSGTQLSVL.

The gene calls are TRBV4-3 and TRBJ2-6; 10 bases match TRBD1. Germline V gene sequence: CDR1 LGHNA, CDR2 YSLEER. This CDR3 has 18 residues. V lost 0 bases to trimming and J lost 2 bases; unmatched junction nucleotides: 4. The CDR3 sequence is CASSQDLDRGAGANVLTF. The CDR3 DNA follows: TGCGCCAGCAGCCAAGATCTGGACAGGGGGGCTGGGGCCAACGTCCTGACTTTC.

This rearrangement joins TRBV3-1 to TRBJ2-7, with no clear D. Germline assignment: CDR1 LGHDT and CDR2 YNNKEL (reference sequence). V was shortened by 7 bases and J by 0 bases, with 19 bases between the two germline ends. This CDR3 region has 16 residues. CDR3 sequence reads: CASTNLADGLSYEQYF. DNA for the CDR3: TGTGCCAGCACAAACCTGGCGGACGGGCTCTCCTACGAGCAGTACTTC.

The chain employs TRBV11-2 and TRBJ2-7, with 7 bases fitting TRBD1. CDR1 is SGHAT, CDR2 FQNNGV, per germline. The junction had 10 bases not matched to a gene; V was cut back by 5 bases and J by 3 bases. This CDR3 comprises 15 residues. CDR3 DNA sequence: TGTGCCAGCAGCATTAGCAGGGGGTCGGGCTACGAGCAGTACTTC. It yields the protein CASSISRGSGYEQYF.

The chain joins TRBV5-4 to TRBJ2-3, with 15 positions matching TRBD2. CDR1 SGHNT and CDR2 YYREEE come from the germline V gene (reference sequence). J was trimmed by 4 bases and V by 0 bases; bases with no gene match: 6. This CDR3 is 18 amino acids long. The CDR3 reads CASSLAGLAGGGADTQYF. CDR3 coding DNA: TGTGCCAGCAGCTTGGCCGGACTAGCGGGGGGGGGCGCAGATACGCAGTATTTT.

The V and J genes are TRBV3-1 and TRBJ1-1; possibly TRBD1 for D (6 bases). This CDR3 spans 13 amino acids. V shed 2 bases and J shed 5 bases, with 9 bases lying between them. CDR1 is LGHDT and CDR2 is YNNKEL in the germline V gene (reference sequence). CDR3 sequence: CASSQKGVTEAFF. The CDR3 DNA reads TGTGCCAGCAGCCAAAAGGGGGTTACTGAAGCTTTCTTT.

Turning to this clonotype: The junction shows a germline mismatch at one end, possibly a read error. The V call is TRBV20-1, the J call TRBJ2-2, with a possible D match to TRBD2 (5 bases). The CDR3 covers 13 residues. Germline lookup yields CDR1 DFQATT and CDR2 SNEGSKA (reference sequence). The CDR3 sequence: CSTRRPNTGELFF. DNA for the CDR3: TGCAGTACTAGGAGACCGAACACCGGGGAGCTGTTTTTT.

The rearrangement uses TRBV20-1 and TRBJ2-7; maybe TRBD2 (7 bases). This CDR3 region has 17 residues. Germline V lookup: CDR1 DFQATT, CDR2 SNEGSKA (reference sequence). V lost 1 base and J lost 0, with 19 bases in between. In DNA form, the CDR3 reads TGCAGTGCTAGAGCCCTCTTGTGGGGGGGGCTCTCCTACGAGCAGTACTTC. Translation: CSARALLWGGLSYEQYF.

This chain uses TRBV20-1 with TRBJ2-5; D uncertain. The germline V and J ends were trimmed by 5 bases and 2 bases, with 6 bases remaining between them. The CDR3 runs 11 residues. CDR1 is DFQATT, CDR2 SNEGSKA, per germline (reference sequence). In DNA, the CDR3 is TGCAGTGCTCCACTTCAAGAGACCCAGTACTTC. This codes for CSAPLQETQYF.

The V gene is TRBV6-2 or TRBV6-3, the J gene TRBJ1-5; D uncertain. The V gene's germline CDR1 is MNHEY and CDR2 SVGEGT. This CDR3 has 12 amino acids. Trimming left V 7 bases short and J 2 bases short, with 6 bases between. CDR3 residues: CASKTGNQPQHF. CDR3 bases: TGTGCCAGCAAAACAGGCAATCAGCCCCAGCATTTT.